A selection of T cell receptor beta chains follows, all from one sample in a study of persistence of HIV-infected CD4 T cells. Profiling relied on immunoSEQ multiplex PCR, and the TCRdb table lists in-frame clones only, not all of them. The profile covers approximately 8,000 clones, with 55% to 65% appearing a single time and roughly 19% taken by the ten largest. Which antigens these TCRs recognize remains unknown. The sequencing used CD4+ T cells sorted from PBMCs after roughly 20-hour stimulation, collected from a patient who received antiretroviral therapy. The receptors come from an adult man with HIV who was CMV-seropositive. CDR3s include the opening cysteine and the closing phenylalanine or tryptophan. A D gene is named only where the DNA matches it firmly. Size is omitted from some rows. Given values are once, few, many or a class for expanded clones.

D,size,J,length,V,DNA,CDR3
.,.,TRBJ1-4,15,TRBV25-1,TGTGCCAGCAGTGAATATAAGGGTTTTGGCGAAAAACTGTTTTTT,CASSEYKGFGEKLFF
.,.,TRBJ1-2,17,TRBV5-4,TGTGCCAGCAGCGCCCAGGGACGGCTGGCTCCTAACTATGGCTACACCTTC,CASSAQGRLAPNYGYTF
TRBD1,.,TRBJ2-5,15,TRBV18,TGTGCCAGCTCTCCACAGGGGGGAGTCCAAGAGACCCAGTACTTC,CASSPQGGVQETQYF
TRBD1,.,TRBJ1-2,14,TRBV2,TGTGCCAGCAGTGAGGACAGGGGGCCGGAGGGCTACACCTTC,CASSEDRGPEGYTF
.,.,TRBJ2-3,12,TRBV19,TGTGCCAGTAGTATAGATCGGGATACGCAGTATTTT,CASSIDRDTQYF
.,few,TRBJ1-5,12,TRBV29-1,TGCAGCGTTCGGGACGGCAATCAGCCCCAGCATTTT,CSVRDGNQPQHF
.,once,TRBJ2-3,12,TRBV7-9,TGTGCCAGCAGCTTAATATCAGATACGCAGTATTTT,CASSLISDTQYF
.,.,TRBJ2-2,15,TRBV4-1,TGCGCCAGCAGCCAAGAAGGAGGGGTCCCCGGGGAGCTGTTTTTT,CASSQEGGVPGELFF
.,.,TRBJ1-4,14,TRBV27,TGTGCCAGCAGCCGGACGGCAACTAATGAAAAACTGTTTTTT,CASSRTATNEKLFF
.,medium-sized,TRBJ1-2,17,TRBV19,TGTGCCAGTAGTATAGATCTAAGTTCAGGACGGAACTATGGCTACACCTTC,CASSIDLSSGRNYGYTF
.,.,TRBJ1-1,13,TRBV4-3,TGCGCCAGCAGCCAACGAGGGGTTACTGAAGCTTTCTTT,CASSQRGVTEAFF
.,.,TRBJ1-1,14,TRBV5-4,TGTGCCAGCAGCTCTCCGGGCCGTGTGACTGAAGCTTTCTTT,CASSSPGRVTEAFF
.,.,TRBJ2-1,13,TRBV18,TGTGCCAGCTTCCGGGACACTGCCAATGAGCAGTTCTTC,CASFRDTANEQFF
.,.,TRBJ2-3,14,TRBV11-1,TGTGCCTCGCAAAGGGGGAGCCGCACAGATACGCAGTATTTT,CASQRGSRTDTQYF
.,.,TRBJ1-5,17,TRBV19,TGTGCCAGTAGTATCGGGGCAGGGTATGGTGGCAATCAGCCCCAGCATTTT,CASSIGAGYGGNQPQHF
.,.,TRBJ1-1,15,TRBV30,TGTGCCTGGAGTTCTTACAGCGCGGGGAACACTGAAGCTTTCTTT,CAWSSYSAGNTEAFF
.,few,TRBJ1-6,17,TRBV27,TGTGCCAGCAGTTTCAACCCCACAAGCTCCTATAATTCACCCCTCCACTTT,CASSFNPTSSYNSPLHF
TRBD1,once,TRBJ1-4,14,TRBV18,TGTGCCAGCTCACTGTTGGACAGGGCCGAAAAACTGTTTTTT,CASSLLDRAEKLFF
.,once,TRBJ1-5,13,TRBV7-2,TGTGCCAGCAGCGTAGGGTCCCATCAGCCCCAGCATTTT,CASSVGSHQPQHF
.,.,TRBJ1-6,16,TRBV12-2,TGTGCAAGTCGCTCTCTAGAGGGACAGGATAATTCACCCCTCCACTTT,CASRSLEGQDNSPLHF
TRBD1,.,TRBJ1-1,14,TRBV11-3,TGTGCCAGCAGTCACAGGGGGCAGGGCACTGAAGCTTTCTTT,CASSHRGQGTEAFF
.,.,TRBJ2-7,13,TRBV5-5,TGTGCCAGCAGCCTACAGGATTTCTACGAGCAGTACTTC,CASSLQDFYEQYF
.,.,TRBJ2-1,12,TRBV7-8,TGTGCCAGCAGCCCTACTACTTCGAAGCAGTTCTTC,CASSPTTSKQFF
.,.,TRBJ1-1,15,TRBV4-2,TGTGCCAGCAGCCAAGTAGTCACCCAGAACACTGAAGCTTTCTTT,CASSQVVTQNTEAFF
.,.,TRBJ1-5,14,TRBV6-5,TGTGCCAGCAGTTACTCTGAGGGCCTAGGGCCCCAGCATTTT,CASSYSEGLGPQHF
.,.,TRBJ1-3,15,TRBV10-2,TGCGCCAGCGGGGCGGCAGATAACTCTGGAAACACCATATATTTT,CASGAADNSGNTIYF
.,medium-sized,TRBJ1-2,15,TRBV3-1/TRBV3-2,TGTGCCAGCAGCCAAGGGGAGAGAACATACTATGGCTACACCTTC,CASSQGERTYYGYTF
TRBD1,few,TRBJ2-2,14,TRBV7-9,TGTGCCAGCAGCTTACAGGGGGCGCGAGGGGAGCTGTTTTTT,CASSLQGARGELFF
.,.,TRBJ1-2,13,TRBV6-5,TGTGCCAGCAGTAGGGCGATAACCTATGGCTACACCTTC,CASSRAITYGYTF
.,.,TRBJ2-3,15,TRBV30,TGTGCCTGGAGTAAGCCACCCAGACACCTAGATACGCAGTATTTT,CAWSKPPRHLDTQYF
.,.,TRBJ2-3,17,TRBV9,TGTGCCAGCAGCGTCTCCTCGGGGGGCCGAGACACAGATACGCAGTATTTT,CASSVSSGGRDTDTQYF
.,.,TRBJ2-7,11,TRBV2,TGTGCCAGCAGTGAATGGTACGAGCAGTACTTC,CASSEWYEQYF
.,.,TRBJ2-7,15,TRBV6-6,TGTGCCAGCAGTTACGCGGGCGGGGTAGGGAGCGAGCAGTACTTC,CASSYAGGVGSEQYF
.,.,TRBJ2-7,11,TRBV10-2,TGCGCCAGCCGGGCCCACTACGAGCAGTACTTC,CASRAHYEQYF
TRBD1,.,TRBJ2-2,13,TRBV7-6,TGTGCCAGCAGCGCAGACAGGGGTGGGGAGCTGTTTTTT,CASSADRGGELFF
TRBD2,.,TRBJ2-7,16,TRBV19,TGTGCCAGTAGTATAGTCTCTAGCGGGGGACCCTACGAGCAGTACTTC,CASSIVSSGGPYEQYF
.,few,TRBJ1-1,15,TRBV6-5,TGTGCCAGCAGTTCCCCCGGGACACCTAACACTGAAGCTTTCTTT,CASSSPGTPNTEAFF
.,.,TRBJ1-5,13,TRBV18,TGTGCCAGCTCACCACGGGATGATCAGCCCCAGCATTTT,CASSPRDDQPQHF
TRBD1,.,TRBJ1-4,14,TRBV19,TGTGCCAGTACTCGGACAGGCATATATGAAAAACTGTTTTTT,CASTRTGIYEKLFF
.,once,TRBJ2-5,14,TRBV5-1,TGCGCCAGCAGCTTGGGGGGGACGCAAGAGACCCAGTACTTC,CASSLGGTQETQYF
.,.,TRBJ2-2,13,TRBV2,TGTGCCAGCAGTGAAGCGGTGCACGGGGAGCTGTTTTTT,CASSEAVHGELFF
TRBD1,few,TRBJ2-1,13,TRBV10-3,TGTGCCATCACCCGGGACAGGGTCAATGAGCAGTTCTTC,CAITRDRVNEQFF
.,.,TRBJ2-3,13,TRBV9,TGTGCCAGCAGTCTGAGCCGCACAGATACGCAGTATTTT,CASSLSRTDTQYF
TRBD1,.,TRBJ2-5,18,TRBV11-2,TGTGCCAGCAGCTTAGCATTTGTGGGGACAGGGGGCACAGAGACCCAGTACTTC,CASSLAFVGTGGTETQYF
TRBD1,.,TRBJ1-5,15,TRBV27,TGTGCCAGCAGTTCAGTGGACAGGGATAATCAGCCCCAGCATTTT,CASSSVDRDNQPQHF
TRBD1,few,TRBJ1-5,16,TRBV6-2/TRBV6-3,TGTGCCAGCAGTTGGGGACAGGGGTATGTTAACCAGCCCCAGCATTTT,CASSWGQGYVNQPQHF
.,few,TRBJ2-7,16,TRBV7-3,TGTGCCAGCAGCCCCCAAACAGGCAAGGATGGGAACGAGCAGTACTTC,CASSPQTGKDGNEQYF
.,once,TRBJ2-3,13,TRBV6-5,TGTGCAACCGAAGAAGGTAGCACAGATACGCAGTATTTT,CATEEGSTDTQYF
.,few,TRBJ2-3,14,TRBV19,TGTGCCAGTAGTATAGATCTATCGACAGATACGCAGTATTTT,CASSIDLSTDTQYF